These 18 T cell receptor beta chains share one sample of origin, sequenced in a study of Ad26.COV2.S vaccination and SARS-CoV-2 variants. Noted treatment: 15 to 20 received Ad26.COV2.S at low or high dose, single or two shots; 5 received placebo; per-sample allocation not given. Collection of samples fell on day 63 after the first vaccine or placebo injection. Clones were sequenced by immunoSEQ multiplex PCR, and TCRdb holds only the in-frame ones, with some missing. The sample includes 350,000 to 500,000 clones, 90% of them seen just once. The sample here was peripheral blood, taken in a trial of Ad26.COV2.S vaccine versus placebo. These receptors were obtained from a person aged 18-60 years who received the Ad26.COV2.S COVID-19 vaccine or a placebo.

The V and J genes are TRBV7-3 and TRBJ2-3; D perhaps matches TRBD2 (6 bases). The CDR3 loop spans 16 amino acids. Trimming stripped 5 bases from V and 2 bases from J, with 17 bases between. Germline V gene data show CDR1 as SGHTA and CDR2 as FQGTGA. The CDR3 sequence: CASSHYGLNFTDTQYF. CDR3 bases: TGTGCCAGCAGCCATTATGGACTAAACTTCACAGATACGCAGTATTTT.

The chain links TRBV6-2 or TRBV6-3 to TRBJ1-2, with 8 bases that match TRBD1. The CDR3 has 15 residues. V lost 0 bases and J lost 8; bases outside the gene matches: 8. Germline assignment: CDR1 MNHEY and CDR2 SVGEGT. The CDR3 is CASSYSRGTGTGYTF. The CDR3 bases are TGTGCCAGCAGTTACTCGAGGGGGACAGGTACCGGCTACACCTTC.

The chain joins TRBV5-5 to TRBJ2-3; 10 positions agree with TRBD2. This CDR3 is 16 amino acids long. Germline V gene sequence: CDR1 SGHKS, CDR2 YYEKEE (reference sequence). V shed 1 base and J 6 bases; nucleotides not matched to a gene: 8. The DNA of the CDR3 is TGTGCCAGCAGCTTGTGGCTAGCGGGAGTTCAGGATACGCAGTATTTT. Its protein is CASSLWLAGVQDTQYF.

This clone was counted between two and nine times. The chain joins TRBV28 to TRBJ1-5, with a possible D match to TRBD1 (5 bases). This CDR3 is 15 amino acids long. Germline lookup yields CDR1 MDHEN and CDR2 SYDVKM. Trimming took off 6 bases at V and 9 bases at J, with 21 bases between the two ends. As DNA, the CDR3 is TGTGCCAGCAGCTCCCCTGGGACCCCCGGCGGGCCCCAGCATTTT. Its protein is CASSSPGTPGGPQHF.

This chain uses TRBV19 with TRBJ2-5, with 9 positions matching TRBD2. Germline V gene data show CDR1 as LNHDA and CDR2 as SQIVND (reference sequence). V lost 5 bases to trimming and J lost 7 bases; unmatched junction nucleotides: 8. The CDR3 has 14 residues. The CDR3 loop reads CASSGAGGGLTQYF. CDR3 bases: TGTGCCAGTAGTGGAGCGGGGGGAGGCTTGACCCAGTACTTC.

There are a few counts of this clone. The chain recombines TRBV24-1 with TRBJ1-5, with a weak D call TRBD1 (6 bases). In germline, CDR1 is KGHDR, CDR2 SFDVKD. The CDR3 runs to 18 residues. V gave up 4 bases and J gave up 1 base, with 19 bases separating them. The CDR3 protein is CATSDLDPSGASNQPQHF. CDR3 bases: TGTGCCACCAGTGACCTTGACCCCTCGGGGGCAAGCAATCAGCCCCAGCATTTT.

This clone was detected once. The chain joins TRBV12-3 or TRBV12-4 to TRBJ1-1, with no clear D. CDR3 length: 12 amino acids. Trimming took off 4 bases at V and 10 bases at J, with 13 bases between the two ends. The DNA for the CDR3 is TGTGCCAGCAGTTCCCCACAAAGGCCAGCTTTCTTT. This gives the protein CASSSPQRPAFF.

The chain is built from TRBV7-2 and TRBJ2-7, with a weak D call TRBD2 (6 bases). Deletions cut 3 bases from V and 1 base from J, with 13 bases between. CDR3 length equals 15 residues. The germline V gene has CDR1 SGHTA and CDR2 FQGNSA. In DNA form, the CDR3 reads TGTGCCAGCAGCTTGGAGTGGGACTTATCCTACGAGCAGTACTTC. It translates to CASSLEWDLSYEQYF. Drawing the rest from reference TRBV7-2 and TRBJ2-7, the complete variable domain is GAGVSQSPSNKVTEKGKDVELRCDPISGHTALYWYRQSLGQGLEFLIYFQGNSAPDKSGLPSDRFSAERTGGSVSTLTIQRTQQEDSAVYLCASSLEWDLSYEQYFGPGTRLTVT.

The chain employs TRBV5-1 and TRBJ2-7, with a possible D match to TRBD1 (7 bases). This CDR3 has 15 amino acids. Trimming took off 1 base at V and 0 bases at J, with 11 bases between the two ends. The germline gives CDR1 SGHRS, CDR2 YFSETQ. In nucleotides, the CDR3 is TGCGCCAGCAGCTTGCGGCAGGGGGGCTCCTACGAGCAGTACTTC. Protein sequence: CASSLRQGGSYEQYF.

The chain recombines TRBV7-2 with TRBJ2-1; 10 bases map to TRBD1. Germline lookup yields CDR1 SGHTA and CDR2 FQGNSA. CDR3 length: 14 amino acids. J gave up 6 bases and V 5 bases, and 4 bases lay outside the gene matches. CDR3 bases: TGTGCCAGCAGCGGCCGGGACAGGGGCAATGAGCAGTTCTTC. It is translated as CASSGRDRGNEQFF. Supplemented by reference TRBV7-2 and TRBJ2-1, the full variable domain reads GAGVSQSPSNKVTEKGKDVELRCDPISGHTALYWYRQSLGQGLEFLIYFQGNSAPDKSGLPSDRFSAERTGGSVSTLTIQRTQQEDSAVYLCASSGRDRGNEQFFGPGTRLTVL.

The DNA of the CDR3 is TGTGCCAGCAGTCCGGGACTAGCGGATATAGATACGCAGTATTTT. Protein: CASSPGLADIDTQYF. This sequence joins TRBV2 and TRBJ2-3, with 11 bases aligning to TRBD2. This CDR3 contains 15 residues. Per the germline V gene, CDR1 is SNHLY and CDR2 is FYNNEI. V was clipped by 5 bases and J by 5 bases; unmatched bases: 6.

The rearrangement uses TRBV9 and TRBJ2-5; 7 nucleotides align to TRBD1. The junction had 7 bases not matched to a gene; V was cut back by 0 bases and J by 5 bases. CDR3 length equals 15 residues. Germline assignment: CDR1 SGDLS and CDR2 YYNGEE. CDR3 DNA: TGTGCCAGCAGCGTAGCTACAACAGGGGTTGAGACCCAGTACTTC. It is translated as CASSVATTGVETQYF.

The chain carries TRBV15 and TRBJ1-4; D is unresolved. Germline assignment: CDR1 LNHNV and CDR2 YYDKDF (reference sequence). The CDR3 has 15 residues. Trimming took 9 bases from V and 4 from J, leaving 18 bases between them. This CDR3 reads CATTRALGVNEKLFF. DNA for the CDR3: TGTGCCACGACCCGGGCCCTCGGGGTTAATGAAAAACTGTTTTTT.

The CDR3 protein is CASSLDRVVETQYF. The DNA for the CDR3 is TGCGCCAGCAGCTTGGACAGGGTGGTGGAGACCCAGTACTTC. The chain uses TRBV5-1 and TRBJ2-5, with D perhaps matching TRBD1 (6 bases). CDR1 SGHRS and CDR2 YFSETQ come from the germline V gene. This CDR3 comprises 14 residues. The V end was cut by 0 bases, the J end by 5 bases, with 11 bases between.

This clone has a handful of counts. The chain couples TRBV5-4 to TRBJ1-4; D gene ambiguous. CDR1 and CDR2 from the germline V gene are SGHNT and YYREEE (reference sequence). CDR3 size: 15 residues. Trimming left V 2 bases short and J 0 bases short, with 8 bases between. CDR3: CASSLYRATNEKLFF. DNA for the CDR3: TGTGCCAGCAGCTTATATCGGGCAACTAATGAAAAACTGTTTTTT.

The chain is built from TRBV19 and TRBJ2-3, with 12 nucleotides matching TRBD1. This CDR3 comprises 14 residues. The germline CDR1 and CDR2 sequences are LNHDA and SQIVND (reference sequence). Trimming at V came to 11 bases and at J to 2 bases, leaving 5 bases not matched to a gene. The CDR3 spells CAVGTGGFTDTQYF. The CDR3 DNA reads as TGTGCCGTTGGGACAGGGGGCTTCACAGATACGCAGTATTTT.

The J gene is TRBJ1-2, the V gene TRBV27; 9 positions agree with TRBD1. Germline V gene sequence: CDR1 MNHEY, CDR2 SMNVEV (reference sequence). Losses at the gene ends were 5 bases for V and 2 bases for J; bases not matched to a gene: 12. The CDR3 spans 17 residues. The CDR3 coding sequence is TGTGCCAGCAGTATCGGGACAGGGTTAGATGTAAACTATGGCTACACCTTC. Translating gives CASSIGTGLDVNYGYTF.

This rearrangement joins TRBV18 to TRBJ2-1; 7 positions match TRBD1. Germline V gene data show CDR1 as KGHSH and CDR2 as LQKENI. Trimming took 3 bases from V and 4 from J; bases not matched to a gene: 6. The CDR3 is made up of 15 amino acids. CDR3 nucleotides: TGTGCCAGCTCACCGGAACGGACAGGATACAATGAGCAGTTCTTC. It encodes CASSPERTGYNEQFF.